This T cell receptor beta chain came from a study of blood T cell repertoires in COVID-19. About the study: Sample material is recorded as cDNA or gDNA derived from T cells, B-cell-depleted T cells, or PBMCs.

Method: immunoSEQ multiplex PCR; TCRdb's copy keeps in-frame clones and lacks some. The sample contains approximately 220,000 clones, around 83% of which appear only once. In germline, CDR1 is ENHRY, CDR2 SYGVKD. Trimming left V 5 bases short and J 0 bases short, with 11 bases between. The CDR3 is 15 residues long. Living in about two dozen US areas, the participants were between roughly 18 and 90 years of age. Input material: PBMCs or T cells enriched from blood (not recorded which). V and J are TRBV10-3 and TRBJ1-5; D gene uncertain. This clonotype originated in a woman aged 40 to 50 with acute COVID-19. CDR3: CAISSGSYSNQPQHF. The CDR3 nucleotides read TGTGCCATCAGTTCGGGGAGTTATAGCAATCAGCCCCAGCATTTT.